Sequencing of this T cell receptor beta chain was carried out in a study of regulatory T cells in long-lasting Graves disease. CDR1 and CDR2 from the germline V gene are GTSNPN and SVGIG (reference sequence). The CDR3 sequence is 14 residues long. Trimming stripped 4 bases from V and 0 bases from J, with 12 bases between. Findings of the study overall: Persistent disease was characterized by preferential usage of TRBV28, TRBJ1-2 and TRBJ2-5. Persistent Graves' patients showed less TCR diversity than newly diagnosed ones. Peripheral blood, not thyroid tissue, was the sole material studied.

Time point defined: persistent/refractory GD, antithyroid drugs over 5 years with positive TRAb. Extracted RNA from PBMCs served as the source of the TCR library. Diagnosing Graves' disease relied on the American Thyroid Association guidelines. Note on this clonotype: Its antigen is not identified.

Arm-PCR of CDR3 regions and iRepertoire HTBI primers were used to build TCR beta libraries. TCRdb called the multiplex PCR reads again in MiXCR, with one record for every CDR3 protein. Counted here are around 400,000 distinct CDR3 sequences, roughly 24% occurring once; the ten biggest clones make up 25% to 35%. The chain links TRBV30 to TRBJ1-2; D uncertain. The sample was peripheral blood mononuclear cells (PBMCs), taken when the disease was refractory, from a patient treated with antithyroid drugs. The TCR originated in a woman between 40 and 50 years old with Graves disease. The CDR3 reads CAWKSPHANYGYTF. As DNA, the CDR3 is TGTGCCTGGAAGTCCCCCCACGCTAACTATGGCTACACCTTC.